Following are 28 T cell receptor beta chains from one sample sequenced in a study of cytomegalovirus exposure and HLA in healthy donors (dated by TCRdb to between 2016 and 2019). Library construction relied on the immunoSEQ multiplex PCR assay. For the multiplex PCR, a mixture combining 60 forward primers for TCR Vbeta segments and 13 reverse primers for TCR Jbeta segments was used. The table was pulled from immuneACCESS by TCRdb, which kept in-frame rearrangements only. Such tables lose some clones; where checked, under half of the loss comes from unresolved V genes, and the rest has no known cause. The sample table contains about 130,000 clones; only one count was recorded for around three quarters of them. In total, the top ten clones hold 1.2% of the sample. Material for sequencing was PBMCs. Every receptor here comes from a female donor in good health and CMV-seronegative.

This chain links TRBV15 with TRBJ2-7; maybe TRBD1 (5 bases). The CDR3 length is 15 residues. V lost 0 bases and J 10 bases, leaving 19 bases between the germline ends. Per the germline V gene, CDR1 is LNHNV and CDR2 is YYDKDF (reference sequence). CDR3 sequence reads: CATSRDAGNTAEQYF. CDR3 nucleotides: TGTGCCACCAGCAGAGATGCAGGGAATACTGCGGAACAGTACTTC.

The chain has TRBV29-1 and TRBJ2-3; 7 positions agree with TRBD2. After removal of 3 bases from V and 1 base from J, the junction contained 10 bases not matched to a gene. Germline values: CDR1 SQVTM, CDR2 ANQGSEA. The CDR3 has 16 amino acids. The CDR3 protein is CSVDLLTSHRTDTQYF. Written as DNA, the CDR3 is TGCAGCGTTGACCTGCTGACTAGCCACCGCACAGATACGCAGTATTTT.

V gene TRBV9 combines with J gene TRBJ1-2; TRBD1 is a possible D gene (6 bases). The CDR3 spans 17 residues. CDR1 is SGDLS, CDR2 YYNGEE, per germline. Trimming took off 4 bases at V and 5 bases at J, with 24 bases between the two ends. CDR3 sequence: CASSPLGGPGLWYGYTF. The DNA of the CDR3 is TGTGCCAGCAGCCCTCTAGGGGGACCCGGACTCTGGTATGGCTACACCTTC.

The chain employs TRBV27 and TRBJ2-5, with a tentative D call TRBD1 (5 bases). The J call may be mistaken, given a closer DNA end match to TRBJ2-7. Germline V gene sequence: CDR1 MNHEY, CDR2 SMNVEV (reference sequence). The CDR3 contains 14 residues. The CDR3 loop is CASSPLGASYEQYF. CDR3 sequence (DNA): TGTGCCAGCAGTCCCCTAGGGGCCTCCTACGAGCAGTACTTC.

This clone appeared a few times. CDR3 loop: CASSTRTSGFSYEQYF. The CDR3 DNA follows: TGTGCCAGCAGCACCCGGACTAGCGGGTTCTCCTACGAGCAGTACTTC. This chain joins TRBV5-4 and TRBJ2-5; 11 bases align to TRBD2. The J call may not be correct, given that the DNA end is closer to TRBJ2-7. Germline V CDR1 and CDR2: SGHNT, YYREEE (reference sequence). The CDR3 extends over 16 amino acids.

As regards this clone: Germline is not matched at one junction end, which may reflect a read error. V usage is TRBV7-9 and J usage is TRBJ1-2, with a tentative D call TRBD1 (6 bases). Germline CDR1 is SEHNR and CDR2 is FQNEAQ (reference sequence). The CDR3 has 12 residues. The CDR3 sequence is CSSSLAGAVATF. The CDR3 DNA sequence: TGTTCCAGCAGCTTAGCGGGGGCCGTCGCCACCTTC.

The chain links TRBV27 to TRBJ2-2, with 8 bases fitting TRBD1. CDR1 and CDR2 (germline): MNHEY, SMNVEV (reference sequence). The CDR3 has 16 residues. V shed 2 bases, J shed 5 bases, and the junction held 7 bases outside the gene matches. CDR3 bases: TGTGCCAGCAGTTTAGTCAGGGGGCTAAATACCGGGGAGCTGTTTTTT. Residues: CASSLVRGLNTGELFF.

V gene TRBV6-5 combines with J gene TRBJ1-5, with a possible D match to TRBD1 (5 bases). This CDR3 has 14 amino acids. V was pared by 2 bases and J by 6 bases, with 11 bases between. Germline CDR1 and CDR2: MNHEY and SVGAGI. CDR3 protein: CASSYDSMSQPQHF. The CDR3 nucleotides are TGTGCCAGCAGTTACGACAGTATGAGTCAGCCCCAGCATTTT.

The chain carries TRBV30 and TRBJ1-5; 7 nucleotides agree with TRBD1. CDR1 is GTSNPN, CDR2 SVGIG, per germline (reference sequence). This CDR3 region has 13 residues. Losses at the gene ends were 2 bases for V and 6 bases for J; bases not matched to a gene: 4. CDR3 coding DNA: TGTGCCTGGAGTCACAGGGGTTCTCAGCCCCAGCATTTT. This translates into CAWSHRGSQPQHF.

The chain links TRBV19 to TRBJ1-2; unclear D gene. The CDR3 is 14 amino acids. V lost 3 bases to trimming and J lost 2 bases, with 10 bases between them. CDR1 and CDR2 (germline): LNHDA, SQIVND (reference sequence). The CDR3 sequence: CASSIEADNYGYTF. The CDR3 DNA follows: TGTGCCAGTAGTATTGAGGCAGACAACTATGGCTACACCTTC.

The chain is built from TRBV6-1 and TRBJ2-5; D possibly corresponds to TRBD2 (5 bases). Germline values: CDR1 MNHNS, CDR2 SASEGT. There are 13 residues in the CDR3. Trimming took 5 bases from V and 3 from J, leaving 10 bases between them. The CDR3 loop is CASSLTREETQYF. CDR3 in DNA: TGTGCCAGCAGTCTAACTAGAGAAGAGACCCAGTACTTC.

CDR3 coding DNA: TGTGCCAGCAGTGTCAGGGTTCCCCCCAACGAGCAGTACTTC. Its protein product is CASSVRVPPNEQYF. The chain couples TRBV28 to TRBJ2-7; the D gene is possibly TRBD1 (5 bases). The CDR3 has 14 residues. Germline assignment: CDR1 MDHEN and CDR2 SYDVKM. Trimming left V 5 bases short and J 5 bases short, with 16 bases between. The entire variable domain, with the rest obtained from reference TRBV28 and TRBJ2-7, is as follows: DVKVTQSSRYLVKRTGEKVFLECVQDMDHENMFWYRQDPGLGLRLIYFSYDVKMKEKGDIPEGYSVSREKKERFSLILESASTNQTSMYLCASSVRVPPNEQYFGPGTRLTVT.

The chain combines TRBV28 with TRBJ2-5; D possibly corresponds to TRBD2 (5 bases). Germline assignment: CDR1 MDHEN and CDR2 SYDVKM. The V end lost 2 bases, the J end lost 1 base, and 8 bases lay between the germline ends. CDR3 length equals 14 residues. CDR3 sequence reads: CASSLTGSQETQYF. The CDR3 DNA follows: TGTGCCAGCAGTTTAACGGGAAGCCAAGAGACCCAGTACTTC.

The J gene is TRBJ2-7, the V gene TRBV2; D call uncertain. Trimming took off 6 bases at V and 3 bases at J, with 15 bases between the two ends. Per the germline V gene, CDR1 is SNHLY and CDR2 is FYNNEI. The CDR3 extends over 14 amino acids. CDR3 residues: CASSPRRIDYEQYF. The CDR3 coding sequence is TGTGCCAGCAGCCCACGGCGGATCGACTACGAGCAGTACTTC.

The V and J genes are TRBV5-6 and TRBJ2-5, with 7 bases fitting TRBD2. Germline trimming cut 0 bases from V and 5 bases from J; bases unmatched to any gene: 7. Germline CDR1 reads SGHDT; CDR2 reads YYEEEE. The CDR3 totals 15 residues. The DNA of the CDR3 is TGTGCCAGCAGCTTGGTGTCGGGGGGACTTGAGACCCAGTACTTC. Translated, it gives CASSLVSGGLETQYF. Full variable domain (outside the CDR3, taken from reference TRBV5-6 and TRBJ2-5): DAGVTQSPTHLIKTRGQQVTLRCSPKSGHDTVSWYQQALGQGPQFIFQYYEEEERQRGNFPDRFSGHQFPNYSSELNVNALLLGDSALYLCASSLVSGGLETQYFGPGTRLLVL.

This chain links TRBV7-2 with TRBJ1-2, with D maybe TRBD1 (5 bases). CDR1 and CDR2 from the germline V gene are SGHTA and FQGNSA. This CDR3 spans 14 amino acids. The V end was cut by 5 bases, the J end by 4 bases, with 14 bases between. This chain's CDR3 is CASSGGTTSYGYTF. The CDR3 DNA reads TGTGCCAGCAGCGGAGGGACTACTTCCTATGGCTACACCTTC.

V and J are TRBV10-2 and TRBJ2-1; 7 bases map to TRBD2. V was clipped by 6 bases and J by 2 bases; unmatched bases: 4. The CDR3 loop spans 14 amino acids. Germline CDR1 reads WSHSY; CDR2 reads SAAADI. CDR3 nucleotides: TGCGCCAGCAGGTCGGGGAGGGCCTACAATGAGCAGTTCTTC. This gives the protein CASRSGRAYNEQFF.

The chain has TRBV5-1 and TRBJ2-3, with TRBD1 matching over 8 bases. The CDR3 loop spans 15 amino acids. The J segment lost 4 bases and the V segment lost 2 bases, leaving 6 bases of the junction unmatched. Germline loops: CDR1 SGHRS, CDR2 YFSETQ. CDR3 in amino acids: CASSFRDRTSDTQYF. The CDR3, as DNA: TGCGCCAGCAGCTTTCGGGACAGGACTTCAGATACGCAGTATTTT.

Only one count was recorded for this clone. The V and J genes are TRBV20-1 and TRBJ1-1; unclear D gene. The CDR3 totals 11 residues. V dropped 3 bases and J dropped 7 bases, with 9 bases sitting between them. CDR1 DFQATT and CDR2 SNEGSKA come from the germline V gene (reference sequence). The CDR3 loop is CSASLFSEAFF. The CDR3 region has the DNA TGCAGTGCTAGTCTCTTCAGTGAAGCTTTCTTT.

The rearrangement joins TRBV11-3 to TRBJ2-1; 10 positions agree with TRBD2. The CDR3 consists of 15 residues. With 5 bases clipped from V and 8 bases from J, the junction kept 9 bases outside the gene matches. Germline V lookup: CDR1 SGHNT, CDR2 YENEEA. The CDR3 DNA is TGTGCCAGCAGCCTCACTAGCGGGGCAGGCGATGAGCAGTTCTTC. Its protein product is CASSLTSGAGDEQFF. Full variable domain (rest looked up from reference TRBV11-3 and TRBJ2-1): EAGVVQSPRYKIIEKKQPVAFWCNPISGHNTLYWYLQNLGQGPELLIRYENEEAVDDSQLPKDRFSAERLKGVDSTLKIQPAELGDSAVYLCASSLTSGAGDEQFFGPGTRLTVL.

The rearrangement links TRBV27 to TRBJ2-7; 11 bases match TRBD2. The CDR3 spans 16 residues. Per germline, CDR1 MNHEY and CDR2 SMNVEV (reference sequence). J gave up 3 bases and V 4 bases, and 8 bases lay outside the gene matches. CDR3 sequence: CASSSLGLAEIYEQYF. CDR3 DNA: TGTGCCAGCAGTTCTTTGGGACTAGCGGAGATCTACGAGCAGTACTTC.

V gene TRBV6-5 combines with J gene TRBJ2-7; 11 bases agree with TRBD2. This CDR3 is built from 15 residues. With V trimmed by 0 bases and J by 3 bases, 1 base remained unmatched. The V gene's germline CDR1 is MNHEY and CDR2 SVGAGI. CDR3 amino acids: CASSYSTSGDYEQYF. CDR3 in DNA: TGTGCCAGCAGTTACTCGACTAGCGGGGACTACGAGCAGTACTTC.

In regard to this clone: Germline and junction disagree at one end, which may indicate a read error. The chain joins TRBV7-9 to TRBJ1-2, with D unclear. Germline V gene sequence: CDR1 SEHNR, CDR2 FQNEAQ (reference sequence). This CDR3 has 15 amino acids. The CDR3 bases are TGTTCCAGCAGCTTAGTGGCCACCCAAGCGAATGGCTACACCTTC. Encoded protein: CSSSLVATQANGYTF.

The rearrangement uses TRBV11-3 and TRBJ2-2; perhaps TRBD2 as D (6 bases). V dropped 3 bases and J dropped 8 bases, with 10 bases sitting between them. Per the germline V gene, CDR1 is SGHNT and CDR2 is YENEEA. The CDR3 covers 13 residues. The chain's CDR3 is CASSFLREGELFF. The CDR3 DNA reads TGTGCCAGCAGCTTCCTTCGGGAGGGGGAGCTGTTTTTT.

This clone was counted only a few times. V and J are TRBV19 and TRBJ2-6; unclear D gene. Germline loops: CDR1 LNHDA, CDR2 SQIVND (reference sequence). The CDR3 length is 15 residues. The V end lost 8 bases, the J end lost 2 bases, and 13 bases lay between the germline ends. CDR3 DNA sequence: TGTGCCAGTGGCCGTGTGGGCGCTGGGGCCAACGTCCTGACTTTC. Its protein is CASGRVGAGANVLTF.

CDR3 nucleotide sequence: TGTGCCAGCAGTTATAGAGCGGGGAGCTCCTACGAGCAGTACTTC. Its protein product is CASSYRAGSSYEQYF. The V and J genes are TRBV7-9 and TRBJ2-7; TRBD2 agrees at 7 bases. This CDR3 is built from 15 residues. Germline CDR1 is SEHNR and CDR2 is FQNEAQ (reference sequence). The V and J ends lost 6 bases and 0 bases, in that order; junction bases with no gene match: 8.

This chain joins TRBV4-1 and TRBJ1-5; 9 nucleotides match TRBD1. The CDR3 has 14 amino acids. J gave up 4 bases and V 5 bases, and 3 bases lay outside the gene matches. Germline V gene data show CDR1 as MGHRA and CDR2 as YSYEKL. In DNA, the CDR3 is TGCGCCAGCAGCGTACAGGGGGCTAATCAGCCCCAGCATTTT. Its translation: CASSVQGANQPQHF.

This chain links TRBV27 with TRBJ2-1, with 12 nucleotides matching TRBD2. Germline trimming cut 5 bases from V and 3 bases from J; bases unmatched to any gene: 2. Germline loops: CDR1 MNHEY, CDR2 SMNVEV (reference sequence). The CDR3 is made up of 15 amino acids. In DNA, the CDR3 is TGTGCCAGCAGTGGGACTAGCGGGCTCTACAATGAGCAGTTCTTC. Translating gives CASSGTSGLYNEQFF.